This T cell receptor beta chain stems from a study of somatic mutations in cytotoxic T cells in rheumatoid arthritis. There are 15 residues in the CDR3. Germline loops: CDR1 LGHNA, CDR2 YSLEER. Between the trimmed V and J ends, which lost 3 bases and 2 bases, there was a span of 13 bases. Assay: immunoSEQ multiplex PCR; the TCRdb copy retains only in-frame clones and omits some. The sample holds 15,000 to 20,000 clones, about four fifths seen once. This rearrangement joins TRBV4-3 to TRBJ1-2, with D perhaps TRBD1 (5 bases). Material for sequencing was CD8+ T cells sorted from blood. This TCR was recovered from a woman between 50 and 59 years old in good health. The CDR3 DNA is TGCGCCAGCAGCCAGGGACGGGGAGGAAACTATGGCTACACCTTC. This translates into CASSQGRGGNYGYTF.